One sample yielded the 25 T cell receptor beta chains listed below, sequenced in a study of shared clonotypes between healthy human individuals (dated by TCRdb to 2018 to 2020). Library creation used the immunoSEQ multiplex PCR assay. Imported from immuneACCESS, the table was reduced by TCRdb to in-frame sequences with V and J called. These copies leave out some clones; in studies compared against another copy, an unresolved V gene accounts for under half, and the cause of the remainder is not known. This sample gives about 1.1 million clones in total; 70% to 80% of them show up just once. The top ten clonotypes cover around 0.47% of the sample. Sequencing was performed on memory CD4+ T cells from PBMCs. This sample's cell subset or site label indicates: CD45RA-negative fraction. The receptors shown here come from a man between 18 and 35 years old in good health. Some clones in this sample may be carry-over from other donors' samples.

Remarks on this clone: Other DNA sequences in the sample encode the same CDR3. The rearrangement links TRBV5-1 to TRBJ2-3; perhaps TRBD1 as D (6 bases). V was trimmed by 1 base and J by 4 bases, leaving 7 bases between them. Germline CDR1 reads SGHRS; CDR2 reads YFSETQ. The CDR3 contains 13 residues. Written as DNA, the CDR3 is TGCGCCAGCAGCTTGCAGGGGTCAGATACGCAGTATTTT. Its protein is CASSLQGSDTQYF.

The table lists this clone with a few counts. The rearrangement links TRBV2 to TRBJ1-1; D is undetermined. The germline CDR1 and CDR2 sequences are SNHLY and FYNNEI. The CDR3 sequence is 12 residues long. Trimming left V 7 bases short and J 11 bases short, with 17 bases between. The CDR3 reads CASKSDGDEAFF. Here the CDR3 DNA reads TGTGCCAGCAAATCCGACGGCGATGAGGCTTTCTTT.

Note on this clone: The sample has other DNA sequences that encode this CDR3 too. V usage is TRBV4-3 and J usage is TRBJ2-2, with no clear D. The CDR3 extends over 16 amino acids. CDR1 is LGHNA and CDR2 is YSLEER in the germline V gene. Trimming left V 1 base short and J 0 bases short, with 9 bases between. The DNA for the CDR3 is TGCGCCAGCAGCCAAGTTGGCGGCGCGAACACCGGGGAGCTGTTTTTT. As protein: CASSQVGGANTGELFF.

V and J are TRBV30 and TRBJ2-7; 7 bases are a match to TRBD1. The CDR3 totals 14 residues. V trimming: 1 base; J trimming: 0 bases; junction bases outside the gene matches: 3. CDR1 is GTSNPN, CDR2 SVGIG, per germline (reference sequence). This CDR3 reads CAWSGHRGSYEQYF. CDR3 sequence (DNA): TGTGCCTGGAGTGGGCACAGGGGCTCCTACGAGCAGTACTTC.

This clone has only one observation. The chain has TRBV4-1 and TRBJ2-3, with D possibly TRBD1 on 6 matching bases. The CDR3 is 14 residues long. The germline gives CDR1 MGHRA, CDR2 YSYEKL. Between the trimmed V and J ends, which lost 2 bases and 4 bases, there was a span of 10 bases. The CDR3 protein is CASSQTGFADTQYF. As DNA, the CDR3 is TGCGCCAGCAGCCAAACAGGGTTTGCAGATACGCAGTATTTT.

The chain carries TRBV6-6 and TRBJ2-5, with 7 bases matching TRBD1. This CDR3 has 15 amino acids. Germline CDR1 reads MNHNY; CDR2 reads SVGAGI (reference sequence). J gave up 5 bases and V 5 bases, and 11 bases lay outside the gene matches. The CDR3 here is CASSKTTGVWETQYF. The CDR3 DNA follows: TGTGCCAGCAGTAAAACTACAGGGGTCTGGGAGACCCAGTACTTC.

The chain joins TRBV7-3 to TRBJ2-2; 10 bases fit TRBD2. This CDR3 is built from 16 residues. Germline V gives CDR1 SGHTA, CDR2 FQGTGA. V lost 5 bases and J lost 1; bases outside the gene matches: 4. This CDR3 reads CASSIRTSGNTGELFF. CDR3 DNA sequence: TGTGCCAGCAGCATCAGGACTAGCGGGAACACCGGGGAGCTGTTTTTT.

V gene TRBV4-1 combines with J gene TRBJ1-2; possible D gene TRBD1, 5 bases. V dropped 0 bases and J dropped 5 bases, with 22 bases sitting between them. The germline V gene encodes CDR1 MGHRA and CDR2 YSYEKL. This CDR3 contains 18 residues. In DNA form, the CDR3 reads TGCGCCAGCAGCCAAGAAGGCGGACTGACAGCTGGGGATTATGGCTACACCTTC. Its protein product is CASSQEGGLTAGDYGYTF.

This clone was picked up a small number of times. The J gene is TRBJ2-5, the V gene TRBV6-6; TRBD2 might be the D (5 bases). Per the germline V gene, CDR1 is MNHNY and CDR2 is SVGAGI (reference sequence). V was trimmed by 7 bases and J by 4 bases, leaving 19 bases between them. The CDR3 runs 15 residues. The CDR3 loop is CASTSSRSSLETQYF. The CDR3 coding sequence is TGTGCCAGCACCTCTAGCCGAAGCTCTCTAGAGACCCAGTACTTC.

CDR3 in DNA: TGTGCCAGCATTTTTTCCTTTACCGGGCGTGGCTACACCTTC. It yields the protein CASIFSFTGRGYTF. V usage is TRBV6-1 and J usage is TRBJ1-2, with D unresolved. Trimming cost V 7 bases and J 7 bases, with 19 bases left between them. There are 14 residues in the CDR3. Germline V gene data show CDR1 as MNHNS and CDR2 as SASEGT.

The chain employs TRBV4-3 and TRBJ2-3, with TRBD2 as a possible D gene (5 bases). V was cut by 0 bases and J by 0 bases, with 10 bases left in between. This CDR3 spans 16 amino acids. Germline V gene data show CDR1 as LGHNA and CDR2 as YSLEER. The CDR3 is CASSQEIGLSTDTQYF. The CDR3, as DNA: TGCGCCAGCAGCCAAGAAATTGGACTGAGCACAGATACGCAGTATTTT.

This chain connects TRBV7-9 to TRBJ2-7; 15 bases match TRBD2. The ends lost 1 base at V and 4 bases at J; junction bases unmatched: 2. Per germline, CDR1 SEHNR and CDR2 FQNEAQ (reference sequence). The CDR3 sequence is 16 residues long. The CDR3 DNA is TGTGCCAGCAGCTTAGAAGGGACTAGCGGGAGGTACGAGCAGTACTTC. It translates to CASSLEGTSGRYEQYF.

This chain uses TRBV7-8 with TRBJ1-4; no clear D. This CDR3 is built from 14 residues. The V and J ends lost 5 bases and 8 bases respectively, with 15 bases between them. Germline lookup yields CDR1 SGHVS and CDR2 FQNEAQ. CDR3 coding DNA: TGTGCCAGCAGCCCACCGGGGTGGCCCGAAAAACTGTTTTTT. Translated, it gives CASSPPGWPEKLFF. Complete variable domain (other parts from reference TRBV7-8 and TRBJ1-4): GAGVSQSPRYKVAKRGQDVALRCDPISGHVSLFWYQQALGQGPEFLTYFQNEAQLDKSGLPSDRFFAERPEGSVSTLKIQRTQQEDSAVYLCASSPPGWPEKLFFGSGTQLSVL.

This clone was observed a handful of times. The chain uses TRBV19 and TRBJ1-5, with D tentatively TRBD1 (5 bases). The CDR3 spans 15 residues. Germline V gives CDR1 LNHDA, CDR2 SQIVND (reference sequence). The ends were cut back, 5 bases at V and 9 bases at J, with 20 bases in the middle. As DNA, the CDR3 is TGTGCCAGTAGTCCTGGACACGACCGAGGATGGCCCCAGCATTTT. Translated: CASSPGHDRGWPQHF.

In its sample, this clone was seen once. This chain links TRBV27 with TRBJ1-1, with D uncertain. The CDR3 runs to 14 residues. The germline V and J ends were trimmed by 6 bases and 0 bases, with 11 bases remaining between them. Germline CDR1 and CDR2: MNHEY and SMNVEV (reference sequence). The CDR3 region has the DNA TGTGCCAGCAGACAATCACTCTTGAACACTGAAGCTTTCTTT. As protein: CASRQSLLNTEAFF.

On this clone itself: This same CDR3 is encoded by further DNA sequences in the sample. The CDR3 loop reads CASSRAYEQYF. CDR3 bases: TGTGCCAGCAGCCGAGCCTACGAGCAGTACTTC. The V call is TRBV11-2, the J call TRBJ2-7; D call uncertain. CDR1 is SGHAT, CDR2 FQNNGV, per germline. Trimming removed 5 bases from V and 2 bases from J, with 4 bases in between. The CDR3 consists of 11 residues.

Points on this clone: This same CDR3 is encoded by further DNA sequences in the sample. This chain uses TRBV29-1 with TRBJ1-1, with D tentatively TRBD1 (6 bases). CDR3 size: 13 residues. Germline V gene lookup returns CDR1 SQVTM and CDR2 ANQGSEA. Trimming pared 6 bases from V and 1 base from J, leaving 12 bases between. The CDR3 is CSVERTANTEAFF. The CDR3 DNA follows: TGCAGCGTGGAGAGGACAGCGAACACTGAAGCTTTCTTT.

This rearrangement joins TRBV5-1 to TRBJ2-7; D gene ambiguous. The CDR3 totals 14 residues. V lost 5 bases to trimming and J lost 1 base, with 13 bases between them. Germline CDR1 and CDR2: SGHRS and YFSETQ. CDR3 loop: CASRGVSQSYEQYF. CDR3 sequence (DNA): TGCGCCAGCAGAGGAGTTTCGCAGTCCTACGAGCAGTACTTC.

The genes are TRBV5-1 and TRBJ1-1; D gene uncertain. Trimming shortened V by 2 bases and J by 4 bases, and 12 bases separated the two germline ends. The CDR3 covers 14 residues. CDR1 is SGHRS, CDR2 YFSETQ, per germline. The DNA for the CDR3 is TGCGCCAGCAGCTTCCAGATGAGTGGCACTGAAGCTTTCTTT. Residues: CASSFQMSGTEAFF.

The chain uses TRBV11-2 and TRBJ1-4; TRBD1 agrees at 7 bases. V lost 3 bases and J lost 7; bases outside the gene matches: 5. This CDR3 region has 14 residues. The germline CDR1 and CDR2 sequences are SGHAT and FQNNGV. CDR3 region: CASSLQGGGEKLFF. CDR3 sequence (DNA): TGTGCCAGCAGCTTGCAGGGGGGGGGTGAAAAACTGTTTTTT.

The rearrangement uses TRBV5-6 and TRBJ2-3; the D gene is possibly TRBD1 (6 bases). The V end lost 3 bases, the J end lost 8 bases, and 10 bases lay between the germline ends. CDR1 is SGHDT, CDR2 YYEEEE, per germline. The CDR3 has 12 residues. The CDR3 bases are TGTGCCAGCAGCTCAGGGGTGGGTACGCAGTATTTT. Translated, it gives CASSSGVGTQYF. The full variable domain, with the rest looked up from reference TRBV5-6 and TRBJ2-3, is DAGVTQSPTHLIKTRGQQVTLRCSPKSGHDTVSWYQQALGQGPQFIFQYYEEEERQRGNFPDRFSGHQFPNYSSELNVNALLLGDSALYLCASSSGVGTQYFGPGTRLTVL.

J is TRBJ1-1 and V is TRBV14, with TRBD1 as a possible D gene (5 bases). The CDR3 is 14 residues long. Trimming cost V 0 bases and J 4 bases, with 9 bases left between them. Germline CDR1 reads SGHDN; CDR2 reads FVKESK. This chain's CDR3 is CASSQDAGSTEAFF. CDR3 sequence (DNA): TGTGCCAGCAGCCAAGATGCAGGGTCCACTGAAGCTTTCTTT.

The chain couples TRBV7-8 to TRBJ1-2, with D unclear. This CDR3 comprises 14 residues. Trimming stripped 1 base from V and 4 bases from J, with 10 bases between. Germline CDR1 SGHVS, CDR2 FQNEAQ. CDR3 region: CASSLVGGLYGYTF. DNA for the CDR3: TGTGCCAGCAGCTTAGTTGGCGGACTCTATGGCTACACCTTC.

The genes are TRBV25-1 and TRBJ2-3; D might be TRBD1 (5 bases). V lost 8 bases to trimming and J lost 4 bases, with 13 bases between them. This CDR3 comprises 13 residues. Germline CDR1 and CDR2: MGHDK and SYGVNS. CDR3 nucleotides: TGTGCCAGCTCAGGGCTCACACCAGATACGCAGTATTTT. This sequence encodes CASSGLTPDTQYF.

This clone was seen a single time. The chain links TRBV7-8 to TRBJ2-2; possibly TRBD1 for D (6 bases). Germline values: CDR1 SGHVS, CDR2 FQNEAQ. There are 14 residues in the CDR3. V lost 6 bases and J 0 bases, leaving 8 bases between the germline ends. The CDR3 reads CASRDRANTGELFF. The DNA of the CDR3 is TGTGCCAGCAGGGACAGAGCGAACACCGGGGAGCTGTTTTTT.